A selection of T cell receptor beta chains follows, all from one sample in a study of blood T cell repertoires in COVID-19. Produced via immunoSEQ multiplex PCR; TCRdb's table is partial and in-frame only. The sample yields about 250,000 clones, over 75% seen once. The specimen sequenced was peripheral blood. The receptor set was obtained from a woman aged 40 to 50 who had recovered from COVID-19. Both conserved end residues are part of each CDR3. The D gene is left open where the match is weak. The size entry is marked missing in some rows and otherwise reads once, few, many or a size class.

>TRBJ2-2|TRBD1|NA|TRBV11-3
TGTGCCAGCAGCTTGCCCGGGACAGGGGGGAACACCGGGGAGCTGTTTTTT
CASSLPGTGGNTGELFF
>TRBJ2-1|TRBD2|NA|TRBV7-8
TGTGCCAGCAGCCCCTGGCTAGCGGGACTGAGCTCCTACAATGAGCAGTTCTTC
CASSPWLAGLSSYNEQFF
>TRBJ2-1|NA|NA|TRBV12-3/TRBV12-4
TGTGCCAGCTGGGAGGCGTCGGGACGGCAGTTCTTC
CASWEASGRQFF
>TRBJ1-4|TRBD1|once|TRBV5-6
TGTGCCAGCAGCTTGATGGGGGTCGTGACAGGGAGTGAAAAACTGTTTTTT
CASSLMGVVTGSEKLFF
>TRBJ1-5|NA|NA|TRBV6-5
TGTGCCAGCAGTCTTCGGGAGTTTCTTCAGCCCCAGCATTTT
CASSLREFLQPQHF
>TRBJ2-7|NA|NA|TRBV5-4
TGTGCCAGCAGCTTGGCGGGGGAGCAGTACTTC
CASSLAGEQYF
>TRBJ1-3|TRBD1|NA|TRBV11-3
TGTGCCAGCAGGAGGGGACAGGGCTTCTCTGGAAACACCATATATTTT
CASRRGQGFSGNTIYF
>TRBJ2-3|NA|NA|TRBV5-4
TGTGCCAGCAGCTTGTCGGGGGACACAGATACGCAGTATTTT
CASSLSGDTDTQYF
>TRBJ2-1|TRBD1|NA|TRBV19
TGTGCCAGTGGCGAGGGACAGGCATCGGGCAATGAGCAGTTCTTC
CASGEGQASGNEQFF
>TRBJ2-7|TRBD2|NA|TRBV7-2
TGTGCCAGCAGCTTAGATTTATATAGCGGGAGTTCGTACGAGCAGTACTTC
CASSLDLYSGSSYEQYF
>TRBJ2-5|TRBD1|NA|TRBV3-1/TRBV3-2
TGTGCCAGCAGCCAGACCCTGGGACAGGGAAAATACCAAGAGACCCAGTACTTC
CASSQTLGQGKYQETQYF
>TRBJ1-3|NA|NA|TRBV5-1
TGCGCCAGCAGCTCAACTGCGTTGCGGGCCGGAAACACCATATATTTT
CASSSTALRAGNTIYF
>TRBJ1-2|TRBD1|NA|TRBV2
TGTGCCAGCAGCCCGAGGACAGGACCCTATGGCTACACCTTC
CASSPRTGPYGYTF
>TRBJ2-5|TRBD1|NA|TRBV29-1
TGCAGCGTTGAAGATCCGCAGGGGGCCCCAGAGACCCAGTACTTC
CSVEDPQGAPETQYF
>TRBJ2-7|NA|NA|TRBV28
TGTGCCAGCAGTCCCGCAGGAGGGCAGGGGGATCACGAGCAGTACTTC
CASSPAGGQGDHEQYF
>TRBJ2-7|TRBD2|NA|TRBV11-3
TGTGCCAGCAGTAAGGCGAGGCGGGAGCAACGGTACGAGCAGTACTTC
CASSKARREQRYEQYF
>TRBJ1-1|NA|NA|TRBV3-1/TRBV3-2
TGTGCCAGCAGCCGAGCAGTAGCAACTGAAGCTTTCTTT
CASSRAVATEAFF
>TRBJ1-5|TRBD1|once|TRBV7-2
TGTGCCAGCAGCTTACAAACAGGGGTGAGGCAGCCCCAGCATTTT
CASSLQTGVRQPQHF
>TRBJ1-5|NA|NA|TRBV7-2
TGTGCCAGCAGCCGGACATATAGCAATCAGCCCCAGCATTTT
CASSRTYSNQPQHF
>TRBJ2-5|TRBD1|NA|TRBV25-1
TGTGCCAGCAAGGGAGGACAGGGAGAGACCCAGTACTTC
CASKGGQGETQYF
>TRBJ1-2|TRBD1|NA|TRBV24-1
TGTGCCACCAGTGATTCCCGGGACAGGGGGCAGGACTATGGCTACACCTTC
CATSDSRDRGQDYGYTF
>TRBJ2-7|TRBD2|NA|TRBV5-6
TGTGCCAGCAGCGATTGGACTAGCGGTGCCCCCTACGAGCAGTACTTC
CASSDWTSGAPYEQYF
>TRBJ2-7|NA|NA|TRBV5-6
TGTGCCAGCAGCTGGGGGGGACAACTAAATTCCCTCGGGGAGTACTTC
CASSWGGQLNSLGEYF
>TRBJ2-7|NA|NA|TRBV21-1
TGTGCCAGCAGCTCAGTGGACAAGGCCCTATACGAGCAGTACTTC
CASSSVDKALYEQYF
>TRBJ1-3|NA|medium-sized|TRBV5-1
TGCGCCAGCATGTCCCAGGGGCGTTCCGGAAACACCATATATTTT
CASMSQGRSGNTIYF
>TRBJ2-5|TRBD2|NA|TRBV6-4
TGTGTCCGAGAACGGGGGGTGTACCAAGAGACCCAGTACTTC
CVRERGVYQETQYF
>TRBJ2-1|NA|NA|TRBV7-9
TGTGCCAGCAGCTCACAGGGAGGGGTCTCCTACAATGAGCAGTTCTTC
CASSSQGGVSYNEQFF